The 19 T cell receptor beta chains given below trace back to one sample, sequenced in a study of post-analysis software for immune sequencing data. Study-wide points: Comparison of patients with controls showed roughly five TRBV segments more frequent in patients, TRBV5-6, TRBV5-1 and TRBV20-1 among them.

Tagging with unique molecular identifiers was a feature of the TCR beta cDNA libraries. TCRdb re-called the PCR reads with MiXCR, one entry per CDR3 protein. This sample has roughly 670,000 distinct CDR3 sequences, with 55% to 60% found just once. Their specific antigens are unknown. Sequencing was done on a sample of blood. These receptors were collected from a girl aged 2-15 years with multiple sclerosis.

The V and J genes are TRBV7-9 and TRBJ2-7, with D uncertain. The end of the DNA fits TRBJ2-5 better, so the J call may be wrong. There are 13 residues in the CDR3. Germline V lookup: CDR1 SEHNR, CDR2 FQNEAQ (reference sequence). The CDR3 region is CASSRQVDGTQYF. CDR3 nucleotides: TGTGCCAGCAGCCGGCAGGTGGATGGGACCCAGTACTTC.

Details on this clonotype: A junction end diverges from the germline sequence, so it may reflect a read error. The rearrangement links TRBV5-1 to TRBJ2-1, with 7 bases matching TRBD1. Germline V lookup: CDR1 SGHRS, CDR2 YFSETQ. The CDR3 sequence is 16 residues long. CDR3 region: CAISLPTGRNYNEQFF. CDR3 bases: TGCGCCATCAGCCTTCCGACAGGGCGAAATTACAATGAGCAGTTCTTC.

This clonotype turned up a few times. The chain links TRBV7-9 to TRBJ2-5; tentatively, D is TRBD1 (5 bases). The CDR3 has 15 residues. Germline V CDR1 and CDR2: SEHNR, FQNEAQ (reference sequence). Trimming took 5 bases from V and 1 from J, leaving 14 bases between them. The CDR3 DNA sequence: TGTGCCAGCAGCACAACAGGACCATCCCAAGAGACCCAGTACTTC. Encoded protein: CASSTTGPSQETQYF.

This clonotype appeared a single time. This rearrangement joins TRBV5-1 to TRBJ2-3; maybe TRBD2 (5 bases). There are 15 residues in the CDR3. V was cut by 2 bases and J by 3 bases, with 13 bases left in between. Germline assignment: CDR1 SGHRS and CDR2 YFSETQ. Here the CDR3 reads CASSFGPSGTDTQYF. DNA of the CDR3: TGCGCCAGCAGCTTTGGCCCTTCGGGGACAGATACGCAGTATTTT.

The table lists this clonotype with a few counts. The V call is TRBV6-5, the J call TRBJ2-5; 16 positions agree with TRBD2. The V gene end was trimmed by 0 bases and the J gene end by 5 bases; junction bases not matched to a gene: 9. CDR1 and CDR2 (germline): MNHEY, SVGAGI. The CDR3 sequence is 19 residues long. The CDR3 protein is CASSYSRGGTSGGAETQYF. The CDR3, as DNA: TGTGCCAGCAGTTACTCGAGGGGAGGGACTAGCGGGGGGGCTGAGACCCAGTACTTC.

V gene TRBV3-1 combines with J gene TRBJ2-3, with TRBD2 matching 10 bases. The CDR3 extends over 18 amino acids. J gave up 2 bases and V 0 bases, and 8 bases lay outside the gene matches. Germline CDR1 LGHDT, CDR2 YNNKEL (reference sequence). The CDR3 spells CASSQDFPAGGITDTQYF. In nucleotides, the CDR3 is TGTGCCAGCAGCCAAGATTTCCCAGCGGGAGGGATCACAGATACGCAGTATTTT.

This clonotype occurred a few times. This chain joins TRBV20-1 and TRBJ2-5, with TRBD1 matching over 8 bases. This CDR3 has 11 residues. V shed 6 bases and J 6 bases; nucleotides not matched to a gene: 3. Germline assignment: CDR1 DFQATT and CDR2 SNEGSKA (reference sequence). The DNA of the CDR3 is TGCAGTGCAGGACAGGGAAAGACCCAGTACTTC. Residues: CSAGQGKTQYF.

The DNA of the CDR3 is TGCAGTGCCTCTCCCGGGTTTTCGGAGCAGTACTTC. Its protein is CSASPGFSEQYF. The chain employs TRBV20-1 and TRBJ2-7, with unresolved D. The CDR3 is 12 amino acids. Germline V gene sequence: CDR1 DFQATT, CDR2 SNEGSKA (reference sequence). The V and J ends lost 6 bases and 7 bases respectively, with 16 bases between them.

The chain uses TRBV5-1 and TRBJ1-2; no firm D call. V lost 4 bases to trimming and J lost 4 bases, with 14 bases between them. The CDR3 is made up of 14 amino acids. The germline V gene has CDR1 SGHRS and CDR2 YFSETQ. This chain's CDR3 is CASSTTDPIYGYTF. The CDR3 nucleotides read TGCGCCAGCAGCACGACGGATCCGATCTATGGCTACACCTTC.

The V gene is TRBV20-1, the J gene TRBJ2-5, with 8 bases matching TRBD2. This CDR3 has 12 amino acids. V was clipped by 8 bases and J by 4 bases; unmatched bases: 6. Germline loops: CDR1 DFQATT, CDR2 SNEGSKA (reference sequence). The DNA for the CDR3 is TGCAGTCCTGCGGGGGGCGGAGAGACCCAGTACTTC. Its protein is CSPAGGGETQYF.

This chain links TRBV7-9 with TRBJ2-7; 7 bases line up with TRBD1. The CDR3 is 15 amino acids. V lost 1 base to trimming and J lost 2 bases; unmatched junction nucleotides: 5. The germline gives CDR1 SEHNR, CDR2 FQNEAQ (reference sequence). This CDR3 reads CASSLGVQGAYEQYF. The CDR3 DNA sequence: TGTGCCAGCAGCTTAGGAGTGCAGGGGGCCTACGAGCAGTACTTC.

The gene calls are TRBV6-1 and TRBJ1-2; D ambiguous. Germline V gives CDR1 MNHNS, CDR2 SASEGT. This CDR3 comprises 15 residues. The ends were cut back, 1 base at V and 0 bases at J, with 9 bases in the middle. CDR3 nucleotides: TGTGCCAGCAGTGAAGTCCCTCTAGCTAACTATGGCTACACCTTC. Translation: CASSEVPLANYGYTF.

The chain recombines TRBV12-3 or TRBV12-4 with TRBJ1-2; 11 nucleotides line up with TRBD1. The V and J ends lost 5 bases and 7 bases, in that order; junction bases with no gene match: 6. CDR3 length: 14 residues. CDR3 residues: CASSLGTGGGGYTF. The CDR3, as DNA: TGTGCCAGCAGTCTAGGGACAGGGGGTGGTGGCTACACCTTC.

The chain carries TRBV5-5 and TRBJ2-3, with 8 nucleotides matching TRBD1. Looked up from germline, CDR1 is SGHKS and CDR2 is YYEKEE (reference sequence). Trimming took 4 bases from V and 0 from J; bases not matched to a gene: 7. This CDR3 is 16 amino acids long. The CDR3 here is CASSHRTGTSTDTQYF. The CDR3 DNA reads as TGTGCCAGCAGCCATCGGACAGGGACTAGCACAGATACGCAGTATTTT.

The chain employs TRBV28 and TRBJ2-5, with D perhaps matching TRBD1 or TRBD2 (6 bases each). V lost 5 bases, J lost 3 bases, and 19 bases lay in between. Germline loops: CDR1 MDHEN, CDR2 SYDVKM. This CDR3 spans 16 amino acids. The CDR3 region has the DNA TGTGCCAGCAGTCTCCCGGGACGGGGGCAGGAAGAGACCCAGTACTTC. It encodes CASSLPGRGQEETQYF.

The chain links TRBV6-5 to TRBJ1-5, with 8 bases identical to TRBD1. The J segment lost 7 bases and the V segment lost 4 bases, leaving 9 bases of the junction unmatched. Germline CDR1 reads MNHEY; CDR2 reads SVGAGI. The CDR3 is 15 residues long. CDR3 nucleotides: TGTGCCAGCAGTTCCAGGACAGGGACGGAGCAGCCCCAGCATTTT. It yields the protein CASSSRTGTEQPQHF.

The V and J genes are TRBV6-2 or TRBV6-3 and TRBJ2-3; D gene ambiguous. This CDR3 is 14 amino acids long. V was cut by 7 bases and J by 3 bases, with 14 bases left in between. From germline, CDR1 is MNHEY and CDR2 SVGEGT. This chain's CDR3 is CASNPGRGTDTQYF. The CDR3 nucleotides are TGTGCCAGCAATCCCGGACGAGGAACAGATACGCAGTATTTT.

The V call is TRBV10-2, the J call TRBJ2-1; D is unresolved. The V gene's germline CDR1 is WSHSY and CDR2 SAAADI. V was shortened by 2 bases and J by 3 bases, with 8 bases between the two germline ends. The CDR3 is made up of 14 amino acids. CDR3 sequence (DNA): TGCGCCAGCAGTGAGAAGCTACTCTACAATGAGCAGTTCTTC. Translated, it gives CASSEKLLYNEQFF.

The chain recombines TRBV21-1 with TRBJ2-1; TRBD1, the D gene given by the table, was not confirmed from the DNA. TRBV21-1 has pseudogene status. The CDR3 spans 19 residues. CDR3 DNA: TGTGCCAGCAGCCCCACGACATGGGTCTCGACCTCCAATCACAATGAGCAGTTCTTC. Translating gives CASSPTTWVSTSNHNEQFF.